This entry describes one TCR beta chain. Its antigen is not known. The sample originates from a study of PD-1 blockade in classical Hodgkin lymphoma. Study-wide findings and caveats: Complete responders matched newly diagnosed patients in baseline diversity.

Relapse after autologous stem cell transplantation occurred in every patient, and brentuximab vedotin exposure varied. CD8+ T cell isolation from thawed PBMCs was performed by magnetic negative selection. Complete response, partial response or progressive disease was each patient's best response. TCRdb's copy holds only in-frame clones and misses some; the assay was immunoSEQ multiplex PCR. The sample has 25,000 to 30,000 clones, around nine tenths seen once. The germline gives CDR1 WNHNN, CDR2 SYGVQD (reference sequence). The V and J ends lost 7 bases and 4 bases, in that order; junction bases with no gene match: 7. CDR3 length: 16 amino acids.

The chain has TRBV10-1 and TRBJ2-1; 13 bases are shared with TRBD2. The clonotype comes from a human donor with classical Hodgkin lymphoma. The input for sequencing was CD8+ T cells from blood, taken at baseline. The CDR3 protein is CASTPGLAGLYNEQFF. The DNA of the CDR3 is TGCGCCAGCACCCCGGGACTAGCGGGACTGTACAATGAGCAGTTCTTC.